This T cell receptor (beta chain) is from a study of T-cell reconstitution after alpha-beta-depleted transplantation in children. The study, taken as a whole, reports: Reports say that about two months after transplant, the alpha-beta T cells came out of several hundred graft clones that had expanded. Newly made T cells mostly supplied T-cell counts and diversity one year after transplant. Some patients owed their high day-60 TCRbeta diversity to surviving recipient T cells and thymic progenitors.

Germline V lookup: CDR1 LNHNV, CDR2 YYDKDF (reference sequence). This CDR3 is built from 17 residues. With 5 bases removed from V and 1 base from J, the gap between germline ends came to 18 bases. This clonotype was counted at least ten times. Antigen: not known. Researchers prepared the TCRbeta library using unique molecular identifiers, the study reports. MiXCR, run by TCRdb on the PCR reads, gives a single entry per CDR3 protein. The sample carries hundreds of thousands of distinct CDR3 sequences, less than 9.5% recorded once. The specimen was peripheral blood, collected 360 days after TCRalphabeta/CD19-depleted stem cell transplant. The V and J genes are TRBV15 and TRBJ2-4; TRBD1 or TRBD2 may be the D gene (5 bases each). This sequence originates from a female patient aged 2-15 years who had a stem cell transplant for Fanconi anemia, so the T cells may come from the graft donor. CDR3 nucleotide sequence: TGTGCCACCAGCGTCTTCCGGGACCGGGTGGCCAAAAACATTCAGTACTTC. Translated, it gives CATSVFRDRVAKNIQYF.